This entry lists 18 T cell receptor beta chains sequenced from one sample in a study of PD-1 blockade in classical Hodgkin lymphoma. Sequencing was performed with immunoSEQ multiplex PCR; in TCRdb, only in-frame clones are kept and a portion is missing. This sample has tens of thousands of clones, with roughly two thirds found just once. Each patient experienced a relapse that followed autologous stem cell transplantation, and brentuximab vedotin exposure varied. The material was peripheral blood mononuclear cells (PBMCs), obtained at baseline. Receptors were obtained from a human donor with classical Hodgkin lymphoma.

The chain combines TRBV28 with TRBJ1-2; TRBD1 matches at 9 bases. V was pared by 0 bases and J by 1 base, with 0 bases of the junction left unmatched. Germline V gives CDR1 MDHEN, CDR2 SYDVKM. CDR3 size: 15 residues. The CDR3 DNA sequence: TGTGCCAGCAGTTTATGGGACAGGGGTAACTATGGCTACACCTTC. This gives the protein CASSLWDRGNYGYTF.

This chain uses TRBV15 with TRBJ1-5; D remains unclear. The length of the CDR3 is 13 residues. V lost 0 bases to trimming and J lost 3 bases, with 3 bases between them. Germline V gene sequence: CDR1 LNHNV, CDR2 YYDKDF (reference sequence). CDR3: CATSRDPNQPQHF. The CDR3 coding sequence is TGTGCCACCAGCAGAGACCCCAATCAGCCCCAGCATTTT. The full variable domain, completed using reference TRBV15 and TRBJ1-5, is DAMVIQNPRYQVTQFGKPVTLSCSQTLNHNVMYWYQQKSSQAPKLLFHYYDKDFNNEADTPDNFQSRRPNTSFCFLDIRSPGLGDTAMYLCATSRDPNQPQHFGDGTRLSIL.

CDR3 nucleotide sequence: TGTGCCAGCAGCACAGGGACAGGGGTTTCCAGCTCCTATAATTCACCCCTCCACTTT. It translates to CASSTGTGVSSSYNSPLHF. The chain is built from TRBV21-1 and TRBJ1-6; the table calls TRBD1, which could not be checked here. TRBV21-1 is annotated as a pseudogene. The length of the CDR3 is 19 residues.

This clone was picked up a small number of times. The chain is built from TRBV5-1 and TRBJ1-1, with D unclear. Trimming cost V 0 bases and J 7 bases, with 10 bases left between them. Germline assignment: CDR1 SGHRS and CDR2 YFSETQ. This CDR3 spans 13 amino acids. CDR3 sequence: CASSLAKVGEAFF. CDR3 sequence (DNA): TGCGCCAGCAGCTTGGCAAAGGTGGGTGAAGCTTTCTTT. Supplemented by reference TRBV5-1 and TRBJ1-1, the full variable domain reads KAGVTQTPRYLIKTRGQQVTLSCSPISGHRSVSWYQQTPGQGLQFLFEYFSETQRNKGNFPGRFSGRQFSNSRSEMNVSTLELGDSALYLCASSLAKVGEAFFGQGTRLTVV.

By sample fraction, this clone is large (0.1 to 1%). The chain combines TRBV28 with TRBJ2-5; the match to TRBD1 covers 7 bases. J gave up 11 bases and V 4 bases, and 4 bases lay outside the gene matches. This CDR3 comprises 11 residues. The germline gives CDR1 MDHEN, CDR2 SYDVKM. CDR3 bases: TGTGCCAGCAGTTGGTGGGGACAGCAGTACTTC. Its translation: CASSWWGQQYF.

The V gene is TRBV2, the J gene TRBJ2-3; TRBD2 might be the D (6 bases). In germline, CDR1 is SNHLY, CDR2 FYNNEI. Trimming took 5 bases from V and 0 from J, leaving 12 bases between them. This CDR3 spans 15 amino acids. This CDR3 is CASSWDFPSTDTQYF. The CDR3 DNA reads as TGTGCCAGCAGTTGGGACTTCCCTAGCACAGATACGCAGTATTTT. Complete variable domain (other parts from reference TRBV2 and TRBJ2-3): EPEVTQTPSHQVTQMGQEVILRCVPISNHLYFYWYRQILGQKVEFLVSFYNNEISEKSEIFDDQFSVERPDGSNFTLKIRSTKLEDSAMYFCASSWDFPSTDTQYFGPGTRLTVL.

V is TRBV4-2 and J is TRBJ2-5; TRBD1 might be the D (5 bases). CDR1 and CDR2 from the germline V gene are LGHNA and YNFKEQ. V lost 0 bases and J 3 bases, leaving 11 bases between the germline ends. The length of the CDR3 is 15 residues. CDR3 sequence (DNA): TGTGCCAGCAGCCAAGAGTTATCAGGGAAAGAGACCCAGTACTTC. Protein: CASSQELSGKETQYF.

V gene TRBV5-1 combines with J gene TRBJ2-7; D may be TRBD1 or TRBD2 (5 bases each). The CDR3 has 15 amino acids. V was shortened by 4 bases and J by 2 bases, with 16 bases between the two germline ends. In germline, CDR1 is SGHRS, CDR2 YFSETQ. This CDR3 is CASSVGRIQAYEQYF. The CDR3 nucleotides read TGCGCCAGCAGCGTGGGACGTATCCAAGCCTACGAGCAGTACTTC.

This clone was observed a few times. This sample also contains other DNA sequences that code for the same CDR3. The chain joins TRBV5-1 to TRBJ1-2, with D tentatively TRBD1 (5 bases). Trimming stripped 3 bases from V and 5 bases from J, with 14 bases between. This CDR3 is built from 14 residues. CDR1 is SGHRS and CDR2 is YFSETQ in the germline V gene. The CDR3 region has the DNA TGCGCCAGCAGCTCGTCCGGGGGTGGATATGGCTACACCTTC. This gives the protein CASSSSGGGYGYTF.

The chain combines TRBV19 with TRBJ2-1, with 10 bases lining up with TRBD2. V was pared by 6 bases and J by 3 bases, with 8 bases of the junction left unmatched. CDR1 LNHDA and CDR2 SQIVND come from the germline V gene (reference sequence). CDR3 length: 16 amino acids. CDR3 sequence reads: CASSVVPSGSYNEQFF. The CDR3 DNA reads TGTGCCAGTAGCGTCGTGCCTAGCGGGAGCTACAATGAGCAGTTCTTC.

This clone came up a few times. This rearrangement joins TRBV5-6 to TRBJ2-3, with 8 bases aligning to TRBD2. The CDR3 loop spans 19 amino acids. The V and J ends lost 3 bases and 1 base, in that order; junction bases with no gene match: 16. Per the germline V gene, CDR1 is SGHDT and CDR2 is YYEEEE. DNA for the CDR3: TGTGCCAGCAGCTGGGCGGGGGGAAGGAGCGGGGCCCGCACAGATACGCAGTATTTT. This encodes CASSWAGGRSGARTDTQYF.

This clone was detected a few times. This sample includes further DNA sequences coding for the same CDR3. Here the CDR3 reads CASSYSGTGPYEQYF. The CDR3 DNA sequence: TGTGCCAGCAGTTACTCCGGGACAGGACCCTACGAGCAGTACTTC. This chain connects TRBV6-6 to TRBJ2-7; 8 positions match TRBD1. V was pared by 0 bases and J by 2 bases, with 3 bases of the junction left unmatched. Per germline, CDR1 MNHNY and CDR2 SVGAGI (reference sequence). The CDR3 is made up of 15 amino acids.

In this sample, this clone turned up a few times. The rearrangement links TRBV19 to TRBJ1-3; D remains ambiguous. V shed 7 bases and J shed 0 bases, with 13 bases lying between them. The CDR3 sequence is 15 residues long. Looked up from germline, CDR1 is LNHDA and CDR2 is SQIVND (reference sequence). CDR3 loop: CASTPRGISGNTIYF. The CDR3 nucleotides read TGTGCCAGTACCCCTCGCGGGATCTCTGGAAACACCATATATTTT.

This clone occurred a few times. The V and J genes are TRBV4-3 and TRBJ2-1, with D hard to call. The CDR3 consists of 13 residues. Germline loops: CDR1 LGHNA, CDR2 YSLEER. V lost 1 base to trimming and J lost 6 bases, with 7 bases between them. CDR3 amino acids: CASSQVSGNEQFF. DNA for the CDR3: TGCGCCAGCAGCCAAGTCTCAGGCAATGAGCAGTTCTTC.

J is TRBJ2-7 and V is TRBV28; D gene uncertain. V lost 6 bases and J 3 bases, leaving 15 bases between the germline ends. There are 14 residues in the CDR3. Germline assignment: CDR1 MDHEN and CDR2 SYDVKM. The CDR3: CASRPTSSLYEQYF. The CDR3 DNA sequence: TGTGCCAGCAGACCGACATCGTCCCTCTACGAGCAGTACTTC. Looking up the rest from reference TRBV28 and TRBJ2-7 gives the full variable domain: DVKVTQSSRYLVKRTGEKVFLECVQDMDHENMFWYRQDPGLGLRLIYFSYDVKMKEKGDIPEGYSVSREKKERFSLILESASTNQTSMYLCASRPTSSLYEQYFGPGTRLTVT.

V is TRBV6-1 and J is TRBJ1-4; D possibly corresponds to TRBD1 (5 bases). Between the trimmed V and J ends, which lost 8 bases and 0 bases, there was a span of 10 bases. In germline, CDR1 is MNHNS, CDR2 SASEGT. The CDR3 has 14 amino acids. The CDR3 protein is CASRRQPTNEKLFF. The CDR3 DNA is TGTGCCAGCCGCCGACAGCCAACTAATGAAAAACTGTTTTTT.

This clone came up a few times. The chain joins TRBV28 to TRBJ1-6; possibly TRBD1 for D (5 bases). The CDR3 has 17 amino acids. Trimming removed 1 base from V and 3 bases from J, with 13 bases in between. Germline assignment: CDR1 MDHEN and CDR2 SYDVKM. The chain's CDR3 is CASSLLDGADYNSPLHF. CDR3 DNA: TGTGCCAGCAGTTTATTGGATGGGGCAGACTATAATTCACCCCTCCACTTT. Looking up the rest from reference TRBV28 and TRBJ1-6 gives the full variable domain: DVKVTQSSRYLVKRTGEKVFLECVQDMDHENMFWYRQDPGLGLRLIYFSYDVKMKEKGDIPEGYSVSREKKERFSLILESASTNQTSMYLCASSLLDGADYNSPLHFGNGTRLTVT.

Note on this clone: Other DNA sequences within the sample encode an identical CDR3. The chain has TRBV5-1 and TRBJ2-5; a possible D gene is TRBD1 (6 bases). V was cut by 0 bases and J by 5 bases, with 8 bases left in between. Per germline, CDR1 SGHRS and CDR2 YFSETQ. The CDR3 loop spans 13 amino acids. CDR3 sequence reads: CASSLDRVETQYF. The CDR3 DNA follows: TGCGCCAGCAGCTTGGACAGGGTCGAGACCCAGTACTTC.